The 26 T cell receptor beta chains below come from one sample, sequenced in a study of beta chain features in type 1 diabetes. No antigen has been identified for these receptors. Study results and caveats: Shortening that was moderate but significant affected the TCRB CDR3s of Type 1 diabetes patients in all four CD4+ subsets.

Sequenced material consisted of expressed TCRB transcripts (all of the isolated RNA was reverse transcribed). Here immunoSEQ multiplex PCR was the method, and the copy in TCRdb shows in-frame clones only, minus some. The sample lists around 97,000 clones; under 30% were seen once. The sequenced material came from central memory CD4+ T cells from blood. The receptors come from a woman aged 18-30 years with type 1 diabetes.

The chain has TRBV28 and TRBJ1-2; D perhaps matches TRBD1 (5 bases). The CDR3 has 16 residues. Germline V gene data show CDR1 as MDHEN and CDR2 as SYDVKM. V lost 3 bases to trimming and J lost 0 bases, with 14 bases between them. This CDR3 reads CASSLIMAGANYGYTF. In nucleotides, the CDR3 is TGTGCCAGCAGTTTGATCATGGCGGGGGCTAACTATGGCTACACCTTC.

This clone has more than one count but fewer than ten. This chain links TRBV2 with TRBJ2-5; 10 bases are shared with TRBD2. This CDR3 comprises 15 residues. Per germline, CDR1 SNHLY and CDR2 FYNNEI. V lost 6 bases to trimming and J lost 3 bases; unmatched junction nucleotides: 7. In DNA form, the CDR3 reads TGTGCCAGCAGGCCATGGACTAGCGGAAAAGAGACCCAGTACTTC. As protein: CASRPWTSGKETQYF.

The J gene is TRBJ2-1, the V gene TRBV20-1; 7 positions match TRBD2. Germline CDR1 reads DFQATT; CDR2 reads SNEGSKA (reference sequence). Losses at the gene ends were 5 bases for V and 6 bases for J; bases not matched to a gene: 1. This CDR3 has 11 amino acids. The DNA for the CDR3 is TGCAGTGCTCAGCGGGGCAATGAGCAGTTCTTC. Translating gives CSAQRGNEQFF.

The chain links TRBV5-6 to TRBJ1-2; 8 bases match TRBD1. Per the germline V gene, CDR1 is SGHDT and CDR2 is YYEEEE. The CDR3 is 12 residues long. The J segment lost 8 bases and the V segment lost 0 bases, leaving 0 bases of the junction unmatched. CDR3 loop: CASSLGQGGYTF. CDR3 in DNA: TGTGCCAGCAGCTTGGGACAGGGGGGCTACACCTTC.

This clone came up a few times. The gene calls are TRBV10-1 and TRBJ2-7; TRBD1 agrees at 7 bases. Germline V gene sequence: CDR1 WNHNN, CDR2 SYGVQD (reference sequence). The trim removed 6 bases at V and 5 bases at J, leaving 10 bases unmatched. The CDR3 sequence is 14 residues long. The CDR3 spells CASSRGGADDEQYF. Here the CDR3 DNA reads TGCGCCAGCAGCCGAGGGGGCGCGGACGACGAGCAGTACTTC.

The V call is TRBV11-2, the J call TRBJ2-2; tentatively, D is TRBD1 (7 bases). Per germline, CDR1 SGHAT and CDR2 FQNNGV. The V gene lost 4 bases and the J gene lost 4 bases, with 13 bases spanning the gap. This CDR3 has 15 residues. The CDR3 loop reads CASSSTGRTTGELFF. CDR3 nucleotide sequence: TGTGCCAGCAGCTCGACAGGGAGGACCACCGGGGAGCTGTTTTTT.

This clone occurred many times. This chain connects TRBV6-5 to TRBJ2-7; D unclear. This CDR3 comprises 14 residues. The germline CDR1 and CDR2 sequences are MNHEY and SVGAGI. Trimming removed 5 bases at V and 4 bases at J, with 15 bases between. The CDR3: CASSPQLSAYEQYF. DNA of the CDR3: TGTGCCAGCAGTCCACAGCTCTCTGCGTACGAGCAGTACTTC.

The genes are TRBV6-1 and TRBJ2-2; 7 bases align to TRBD2. Germline assignment: CDR1 MNHNS and CDR2 SASEGT. J lost 5 bases, V lost 3 bases, and 21 bases had no gene match. The CDR3 is made up of 20 amino acids. The chain's CDR3 is CASSDSGSFWGGRRTGELFF. The CDR3 bases are TGTGCCAGCAGTGATTCCGGCTCATTCTGGGGGGGGAGACGTACCGGGGAGCTGTTTTTT.

CDR3 DNA: TGCGCCAGCAGTAGTAGGAGTAACACTGAAGCTTTCTTT. Translation: CASSSRSNTEAFF. The rearrangement joins TRBV5-1 to TRBJ1-1; D remains ambiguous. V gave up 5 bases and J gave up 2 bases, with 10 bases separating them. CDR1 is SGHRS and CDR2 is YFSETQ in the germline V gene. The CDR3 is made up of 13 amino acids.

This clone was recorded a few times. The chain's CDR3 is CASSWTGEEAFF. The CDR3 nucleotides read TGTGCCAGCAGTTGGACAGGGGAGGAAGCTTTCTTT. J is TRBJ1-1 and V is TRBV6-6; 9 bases map to TRBD1. The CDR3 spans 12 residues. The trim removed 4 bases at V and 8 bases at J, leaving 2 bases unmatched. Germline V gene data show CDR1 as MNHNY and CDR2 as SVGAGI (reference sequence).

The chain uses TRBV30 and TRBJ2-7; D call uncertain. The length of the CDR3 is 13 residues. Between the trimmed V and J ends, which lost 3 bases and 0 bases, there was a span of 9 bases. Germline CDR1 GTSNPN, CDR2 SVGIG (reference sequence). This CDR3 reads CAWRETNSYEQYV. The DNA of the CDR3 is TGTGCCTGGAGGGAGACCAACTCCTACGAGCAGTACGTC.

CDR3 DNA: TGTGCCAGCAGTTCGGTCCGGTCTAGTAGCAATCAGCCCCAGCATTTT. Residues: CASSSVRSSSNQPQHF. This chain links TRBV6-5 with TRBJ1-5; D unclear. The CDR3 is 16 residues long. V gave up 4 bases and J gave up 0 bases, with 13 bases separating them. The germline V gene has CDR1 MNHEY and CDR2 SVGAGI.

This clone has a handful of counts. This CDR3 is CAATPPTGQPRGETQYF. Written as DNA, the CDR3 is TGTGCCGCAACCCCACCCACAGGCCAACCAAGAGGAGAGACCCAGTACTTC. V and J are TRBV28 and TRBJ2-5; D possibly corresponds to TRBD1 (5 bases). CDR3 length: 17 amino acids. The V end lost 11 bases, the J end lost 4 bases, and 29 bases lay between the germline ends. CDR1 and CDR2 from the germline V gene are MDHEN and SYDVKM.

This clone was seen only a few times. This chain links TRBV7-9 with TRBJ2-4; possible D gene TRBD2, 7 bases. From germline, CDR1 is SEHNR and CDR2 FQNEAQ (reference sequence). The length of the CDR3 is 17 residues. Trimming pared 1 base from V and 1 base from J, leaving 14 bases between. As DNA, the CDR3 is TGTGCCAGCAGCTTAGATGCGGGGGCGGTGGCCAAAAACATTCAGTACTTC. It specifies CASSLDAGAVAKNIQYF.

This clone appeared a few times. This rearrangement joins TRBV29-1 to TRBJ1-1; a weak D match, TRBD1 (6 bases). Germline V gene sequence: CDR1 SQVTM, CDR2 ANQGSEA. The CDR3 consists of 12 residues. The V gene lost 8 bases and the J gene lost 1 base, with 11 bases spanning the gap. CDR3 bases: TGCAGCTTCCGGGACACGAACACTGAAGCTTTCTTT. Its protein product is CSFRDTNTEAFF.

The chain couples TRBV2 to TRBJ2-1; 7 bases are shared with TRBD2. J gave up 4 bases and V 8 bases, and 5 bases lay outside the gene matches. The germline CDR1 and CDR2 sequences are SNHLY and FYNNEI. The CDR3 length is 13 residues. CDR3 nucleotides: TGTGCCAGCGCCCTAGCGGAGTACAATGAGCAGTTCTTC. Protein product: CASALAEYNEQFF.

This clone was recorded a few times. The gene calls are TRBV18 and TRBJ2-5, with unresolved D. V was pared by 2 bases and J by 4 bases, with 14 bases between. CDR1 is KGHSH, CDR2 LQKENI, per germline. This CDR3 spans 15 amino acids. CDR3 coding DNA: TGTGCCAGCTCACCAAAGATCCCTCCGGGAGAGACCCAGTACTTC. Encoded protein: CASSPKIPPGETQYF.

The rearrangement joins TRBV19 to TRBJ2-1; 11 positions agree with TRBD2. Germline V CDR1 and CDR2: LNHDA, SQIVND (reference sequence). This CDR3 has 18 residues. The V segment lost 1 base and the J segment 0 bases; nucleotides outside the gene matches: 5. The DNA of the CDR3 is TGTGCCAGTAGTATAGGTAGTAGCGGGAGGGCCTCCTACAATGAGCAGTTCTTC. Its protein is CASSIGSSGRASYNEQFF.

This clone turned up a few times. CDR3 amino acids: CSVERTSREQYF. The CDR3, as DNA: TGCAGCGTTGAACGGACTAGCCGCGAGCAGTACTTC. The chain uses TRBV29-1 and TRBJ2-7; 8 bases are a match to TRBD2. The V gene's germline CDR1 is SQVTM and CDR2 ANQGSEA. V lost 2 bases to trimming and J lost 6 bases; unmatched junction nucleotides: 3. The CDR3 contains 12 residues.

The chain joins TRBV2 to TRBJ2-2, with 7 bases fitting TRBD1. The CDR3 loop spans 15 amino acids. V was clipped by 8 bases and J by 0 bases; unmatched bases: 6. From germline, CDR1 is SNHLY and CDR2 FYNNEI. CDR3 loop: CASFLGQPNTGELFF. Written as DNA, the CDR3 is TGTGCCAGCTTTCTGGGACAGCCGAACACCGGGGAGCTGTTTTTT.

The V and J genes are TRBV5-1 and TRBJ1-2; 7 nucleotides align to TRBD1. Trimming took 3 bases from V and 3 from J; bases not matched to a gene: 2. The CDR3 is made up of 13 amino acids. Per germline, CDR1 SGHRS and CDR2 YFSETQ. The CDR3 coding sequence is TGCGCCAGCAGCTCAGGACAGGACTATGGCTACACCTTC. Protein sequence: CASSSGQDYGYTF.

This clone showed up just a few times. This chain joins TRBV5-6 and TRBJ1-2; D perhaps matches TRBD1 (6 bases). The CDR3 has 14 residues. Trimming stripped 4 bases from V and 3 bases from J, with 13 bases between. The germline V gene has CDR1 SGHDT and CDR2 YYEEEE. This CDR3 reads CASSPKQGYYGYTF. The CDR3 DNA reads as TGTGCCAGCAGCCCAAAACAGGGCTACTATGGCTACACCTTC.

This clone was detected a few times. The rearrangement joins TRBV6-6 to TRBJ2-7; 9 bases agree with TRBD2. There are 12 residues in the CDR3. Looked up from germline, CDR1 is MNHNY and CDR2 is SVGAGI (reference sequence). V dropped 6 bases and J dropped 4; count of bases not matched to a gene: 1. CDR3 region: CASRAGGYEQYV. DNA of the CDR3: TGTGCCAGCAGGGCGGGAGGGTACGAGCAGTACGTC.

CDR3 DNA sequence: TGTGCCAGCAGCTCCAATCGCCGGTCTCCCCAGCATTTT. It yields the protein CASSSNRRSPQHF. J is TRBJ1-5 and V is TRBV7-2; D not certain. The germline V and J ends were trimmed by 4 bases and 10 bases, with 14 bases remaining between them. This CDR3 is built from 13 residues. CDR1 and CDR2 (germline): SGHTA, FQGNSA.

A few counts support this clone. The chain combines TRBV21-1 with TRBJ2-1; no DNA check was done on the table's D call, TRBD2. TRBV21-1 is classified as a pseudogene. This CDR3 spans 11 amino acids. DNA for the CDR3: TGTGCCAGCAGCAAAGACGCGGGAGAGTTCTTC. Residues: CASSKDAGEFF.

The rearrangement links TRBV30 to TRBJ1-5, with TRBD1 as a possible D gene (6 bases). V gave up 2 bases and J gave up 2 bases, with 10 bases separating them. CDR3 length: 14 amino acids. CDR1 is GTSNPN, CDR2 SVGIG, per germline (reference sequence). CDR3 residues: CAWSRRTGNQPQHF. DNA for the CDR3: TGTGCCTGGAGTAGGAGGACAGGCAATCAGCCCCAGCATTTT.